This TCR beta chain stems from a study of T-cell memory formation after mild COVID-19. Whole-study findings and limits: Some clones that responded turned up in pre-infection memory, which suggests that cross-reactive memory joined in.

The CDR3 has 13 amino acids. Trimming removed 4 bases at V and 1 base at J, with 9 bases between. CDR1 and CDR2 (germline): SGHRS, YFSETQ. This clonotype was counted a few times. Its antigen is as yet unknown. cDNA libraries for TCR alpha and TCR beta, carrying sample barcodes and UMIs, came from 5'RACE with constant-segment primers. TCRdb re-derived calls from the 5' RACE reads in MiXCR, one entry per CDR3 protein. Here the sample spans some 200,000 distinct CDR3 sequences, over 9.5% being singletons. The chain is built from TRBV5-1 and TRBJ2-7; D might be TRBD2 (6 bases). The specimen sequenced was PBMCs or a T cell subset sorted from them (not recorded which). This TCR was recovered from a man between 18 and 35 years old who had mild COVID-19 (a few samples of this study predate the infection). Cell type and time point are not known. The CDR3 nucleotides read TGCGCCAGCAGCAACGGGGGATCCTACGAGCAGTACTTC. This sequence encodes CASSNGGSYEQYF. Filled out from reference TRBV5-1 and TRBJ2-7, the complete variable domain reads KAGVTQTPRYLIKTRGQQVTLSCSPISGHRSVSWYQQTPGQGLQFLFEYFSETQRNKGNFPGRFSGRQFSNSRSEMNVSTLELGDSALYLCASSNGGSYEQYFGPGTRLTVT.